This entry lists 23 T cell receptor beta chains sequenced from one sample in a study of PD-1 blockade in classical Hodgkin lymphoma. Time point reported: cycle 4 day 1 (C4D1), after about 6 weeks of nivolumab. No patient escaped relapse after autologous stem cell transplantation, and brentuximab vedotin exposure varied. Profiling relied on immunoSEQ multiplex PCR, and the TCRdb table lists in-frame clones only, not all of them. This table holds 90,000 or so clones, 78% found once. The specimen comprised peripheral blood mononuclear cells (PBMCs), sampled before the fourth cycle of nivolumab. The source of these receptors is a human donor with classical Hodgkin lymphoma.

The chain uses TRBV7-9 and TRBJ2-1; no clear D. This CDR3 is 13 amino acids long. CDR1 and CDR2 (germline): SEHNR, FQNEAQ (reference sequence). V lost 2 bases and J 5 bases, leaving 7 bases between the germline ends. CDR3 in DNA: TGTGCCAGCAGCTTATTACTAAACAATGAGCAGTTCTTC. Protein sequence: CASSLLLNNEQFF.

This clone turned up a few times. The CDR3 DNA reads as TGTGCCAGCAGTGACTTATCTGGGGACAGAAACCCATACGAGCAGTACTTC. It yields the protein CASSDLSGDRNPYEQYF. The chain uses TRBV6-4 and TRBJ2-7; 7 bases map to TRBD1. The V gene's germline CDR1 is MRHNA and CDR2 SNTAGT. Germline trimming cut 1 base from V and 4 bases from J; bases unmatched to any gene: 13. The CDR3 spans 17 residues.

The sample holds one count of this clone. The chain uses TRBV10-3 and TRBJ1-2; 7 bases line up with TRBD1. Germline values: CDR1 ENHRY, CDR2 SYGVKD. Trimming removed 3 bases from V and 8 bases from J; junction bases left unmatched: 12. The CDR3 length is 15 residues. The CDR3 is CAISERETGLSGYTF. The CDR3 nucleotides are TGTGCCATCAGTGAACGGGAGACAGGGCTCTCGGGCTACACCTTC.

In nucleotides, the CDR3 is TGTGCCAGCAGCTTATCTAGCGGGACCACCGGGGAGCTGTTTTTT. Amino acids: CASSLSSGTTGELFF. The rearrangement uses TRBV7-9 and TRBJ2-2, with 9 positions matching TRBD2. Germline CDR1 reads SEHNR; CDR2 reads FQNEAQ (reference sequence). CDR3 length: 15 amino acids. Trimming cost V 2 bases and J 4 bases; bases outside gene matches: 2.

DNA of the CDR3: TGTGCCATCAGTGGGGAGACTAGCGGGTCCTACGAGCAGTACTTC. It yields the protein CAISGETSGSYEQYF. This chain uses TRBV10-3 with TRBJ2-7; 10 nucleotides line up with TRBD2. The CDR3 is made up of 15 amino acids. V shed 4 bases, J shed 1 base, and the junction held 4 bases outside the gene matches. Germline CDR1 ENHRY, CDR2 SYGVKD.

The genes are TRBV2 and TRBJ2-5; the D gene is possibly TRBD1 (6 bases). The V end lost 4 bases, the J end lost 4 bases, and 16 bases lay between the germline ends. The CDR3 covers 15 residues. Germline CDR1 is SNHLY and CDR2 is FYNNEI. The CDR3: CASSGDIGQRETQYF. As DNA, the CDR3 is TGTGCCAGCAGTGGCGATATCGGACAGAGAGAGACCCAGTACTTC. The whole variable domain, remainder taken from reference TRBV2 and TRBJ2-5, is EPEVTQTPSHQVTQMGQEVILRCVPISNHLYFYWYRQILGQKVEFLVSFYNNEISEKSEIFDDQFSVERPDGSNFTLKIRSTKLEDSAMYFCASSGDIGQRETQYFGPGTRLLVL.

This chain uses TRBV10-3 with TRBJ2-5, with 7 positions matching TRBD1. Germline CDR1 ENHRY, CDR2 SYGVKD. Trimming removed 6 bases from V and 2 bases from J; junction bases left unmatched: 3. There are 13 residues in the CDR3. This CDR3 is CAIRGTDQETQYF. The CDR3 region has the DNA TGTGCCATCAGGGGGACAGATCAAGAGACCCAGTACTTC.

The rearrangement joins TRBV7-2 to TRBJ1-1; D gene unclear. The CDR3 totals 13 residues. Germline loops: CDR1 SGHTA, CDR2 FQGNSA. Trimming cost V 6 bases and J 0 bases, with 8 bases left between them. Here the CDR3 reads CASSSPMNTEAFF. The CDR3 DNA sequence: TGTGCCAGCAGTAGCCCCATGAACACTGAAGCTTTCTTT.

V usage is TRBV7-2 and J usage is TRBJ2-7; the match to TRBD2 covers 7 bases. Unmatched junction bases numbered 5, after V lost 2 bases and J lost 4 bases. Germline values: CDR1 SGHTA, CDR2 FQGNSA. This CDR3 region has 14 residues. CDR3 in DNA: TGTGCCAGCAGCTTATCTAGCGGAGGATACGAGCAGTACTTC. Its protein product is CASSLSSGGYEQYF.

The chain combines TRBV10-3 with TRBJ1-1, with D unresolved. Germline values: CDR1 ENHRY, CDR2 SYGVKD. V shed 3 bases and J shed 0 bases, with 5 bases lying between them. This CDR3 is 13 amino acids long. CDR3 sequence (DNA): TGTGCCATCAGTGATGAGATGAACACTGAAGCTTTCTTT. This codes for CAISDEMNTEAFF.

This clone has a handful of counts. The CDR3 loop reads CASSFLSGSPSYEQYF. In DNA, the CDR3 is TGTGCCAGCAGCTTCTTAAGCGGGAGCCCCTCCTACGAGCAGTACTTC. The chain joins TRBV7-2 to TRBJ2-7; 8 nucleotides match TRBD2. CDR3 size: 16 residues. After removal of 3 bases from V and 0 bases from J, the junction contained 7 bases not matched to a gene. Germline CDR1 and CDR2: SGHTA and FQGNSA.

V and J are TRBV7-8 and TRBJ2-3; 7 nucleotides align to TRBD1. V shed 5 bases and J 6 bases; nucleotides not matched to a gene: 5. There are 13 residues in the CDR3. Germline V gene sequence: CDR1 SGHVS, CDR2 FQNEAQ. CDR3 sequence: CASSDGQADTQYF. The CDR3 DNA reads TGTGCCAGCAGCGATGGACAGGCTGATACGCAGTATTTT.

The rearrangement joins TRBV10-3 to TRBJ1-3; D not resolved. The V gene's germline CDR1 is ENHRY and CDR2 SYGVKD. Between the trimmed V and J ends, which lost 0 bases and 4 bases, there was a span of 10 bases. There are 15 residues in the CDR3. The DNA of the CDR3 is TGTGCCATCAGTGAGTCGATCGCCGGAGGAAACACCATATATTTT. It codes for CAISESIAGGNTIYF.

A single count supports this clone. The chain recombines TRBV9 with TRBJ2-5; D not resolved. CDR1 and CDR2 from the germline V gene are SGDLS and YYNGEE. V was clipped by 5 bases and J by 11 bases, with 7 bases between them. This CDR3 has 9 amino acids. CDR3 DNA sequence: TGTGCCAGCAGACCGGAGCAGTACTTC. Its protein is CASRPEQYF.

The CDR3 region has the DNA TGTGCCAGCTCACCACTCCAGGGTAGCAATCAGCCCCAGCATTTT. Its translation: CASSPLQGSNQPQHF. The chain employs TRBV18 and TRBJ1-5, with TRBD1 as a possible D gene (5 bases). Trimming stripped 1 base from V and 0 bases from J, with 7 bases between. This CDR3 has 15 residues. Germline V gives CDR1 KGHSH, CDR2 LQKENI.

The chain links TRBV5-1 to TRBJ2-3; TRBD2 aligns across 7 bases. The CDR3 sequence is 16 residues long. With V trimmed by 3 bases and J by 2 bases, 9 bases remained unmatched. The germline V gene has CDR1 SGHRS and CDR2 YFSETQ. CDR3 residues: CASSSAGTTDTDTQYF. CDR3 coding DNA: TGCGCCAGCAGCTCGGCCGGGACTACAGACACAGATACGCAGTATTTT.

The rearrangement joins TRBV19 to TRBJ1-1; no firm D call. The V gene lost 7 bases and the J gene lost 3 bases, with 12 bases spanning the gap. CDR1 LNHDA and CDR2 SQIVND come from the germline V gene (reference sequence). This CDR3 is built from 13 residues. CDR3 loop: CASTVRSYTEAFF. Written as DNA, the CDR3 is TGTGCCAGTACTGTCAGAAGCTACACTGAAGCTTTCTTT.

This sequence joins TRBV28 and TRBJ2-5; D possibly corresponds to TRBD2 (6 bases). Germline V gene sequence: CDR1 MDHEN, CDR2 SYDVKM. V was cut by 6 bases and J by 12 bases, with 14 bases left in between. The CDR3 consists of 11 residues. This CDR3 reads CASRGTALEYF. As DNA, the CDR3 is TGTGCCAGCAGGGGGACTGCTCTCGAGTACTTC.

This chain joins TRBV5-8 and TRBJ2-7; D remains ambiguous. V lost 4 bases and J lost 4, with 12 bases in between. Germline lookup yields CDR1 SGHTS and CDR2 YDEGEE. This CDR3 is 13 amino acids long. The CDR3 reads CASSDLRRYEQYF. DNA for the CDR3: TGTGCCAGCAGCGATTTGAGGCGGTACGAGCAGTACTTC.

The gene calls are TRBV5-6 and TRBJ1-1; possible D gene TRBD1, 6 bases. Per germline, CDR1 SGHDT and CDR2 YYEEEE. The CDR3 has 13 amino acids. V lost 3 bases to trimming and J lost 0 bases, with 6 bases between them. DNA for the CDR3: TGTGCCAGCAGCTACAGGGTGAACACTGAAGCTTTCTTT. It codes for CASSYRVNTEAFF.

This chain joins TRBV7-9 and TRBJ1-4; no clear D gene. The CDR3 covers 16 residues. V dropped 5 bases and J dropped 5 bases, with 18 bases sitting between them. Germline values: CDR1 SEHNR, CDR2 FQNEAQ (reference sequence). The CDR3, as DNA: TGTGCCAGCAGCCCCCGAAGCGGACTTTTGAATGAAAAACTGTTTTTT. Residues: CASSPRSGLLNEKLFF.

The V and J genes are TRBV7-2 and TRBJ1-1; the D gene is possibly TRBD1 (5 bases). The V end was cut by 2 bases, the J end by 8 bases, with 12 bases between. The CDR3 runs to 13 residues. Germline V gene lookup returns CDR1 SGHTA and CDR2 FQGNSA. DNA for the CDR3: TGTGCCAGCAGCTTAATGGGGCAGGGAGAAGCTTTCTTT. Its protein product is CASSLMGQGEAFF. The full variable domain, rest sourced from reference TRBV7-2 and TRBJ1-1, is GAGVSQSPSNKVTEKGKDVELRCDPISGHTALYWYRQSLGQGLEFLIYFQGNSAPDKSGLPSDRFSAERTGGSVSTLTIQRTQQEDSAVYLCASSLMGQGEAFFGQGTRLTVV.

The chain employs TRBV15 and TRBJ2-2, with 7 bases fitting TRBD2. Germline V CDR1 and CDR2: LNHNV, YYDKDF (reference sequence). V lost 5 bases, J lost 2 bases, and 5 bases stayed unmatched. The CDR3 totals 15 residues. The CDR3 region has the DNA TGTGCCACCAGCCGCCGGGACTATAACACCGGGGAGCTGTTTTTT. Amino acids: CATSRRDYNTGELFF.